A selection of T cell receptor beta chains follows, all from one sample in a study of PD-L1 blockade in urothelial cancer. Clones were read by immunoSEQ multiplex PCR, and TCRdb kept only the in-frame ones, dropping some. The top ten clones hold about 2.1% of a sample with 70,000 to 100,000 clones, over 80% of them seen once. The material was PBMCs, obtained around atezolizumab (anti-PD-L1) treatment. These receptors all come from a man in his sixties with urothelial cancer. The CDR3 runs from the conserved cysteine through the conserved F or W. The order of the fields is V gene, J gene, D gene, clone size, CDR3 protein, CDR3 DNA. D genes are given only for firm matches. Clone size is shown for a subset of rows, as once, few, many or a class of expanded clone.

v_call: TRBV7-2; j_call: TRBJ2-3; d_call: TRBD2; clone_size: .; cdr3_aa: CASSIGGASTDTQYF; cdr3_nt: TGTGCCAGCAGCATCGGGGGGGCCAGCACAGATACGCAGTATTTT
v_call: TRBV10-3; j_call: TRBJ1-1; d_call: TRBD1; clone_size: .; cdr3_aa: CATILEGAVSTEAFF; cdr3_nt: TGTGCCACAATACTTGAGGGGGCCGTGAGTACTGAAGCTTTCTTT
v_call: TRBV7-6; j_call: TRBJ2-1; d_call: .; clone_size: .; cdr3_aa: CASSLTRFDYNEQFF; cdr3_nt: TGTGCCAGCAGCTTAACCAGGTTCGATTACAATGAGCAGTTCTTC
v_call: TRBV10-1; j_call: TRBJ2-3; d_call: TRBD2; clone_size: .; cdr3_aa: CATTGLVDGTDTQYF; cdr3_nt: TGCGCCACTACGGGACTAGTGGATGGCACAGATACGCAGTATTTT
v_call: TRBV6-1; j_call: TRBJ1-1; d_call: .; clone_size: .; cdr3_aa: CASSEAMMSVSAFF; cdr3_nt: TGTGCCAGCAGTGAAGCCATGATGTCAGTGTCAGCTTTCTTT
v_call: TRBV4-1; j_call: TRBJ2-3; d_call: TRBD1; clone_size: .; cdr3_aa: CASSQTRQGLSTDTQYF; cdr3_nt: TGCGCCAGCAGCCAAACCCGACAGGGGCTCAGCACAGATACGCAGTATTTT
v_call: TRBV19; j_call: TRBJ1-5; d_call: .; clone_size: .; cdr3_aa: CASRDFRDQPQHF; cdr3_nt: TGTGCCAGTAGAGACTTCCGGGATCAGCCCCAGCATTTT
v_call: TRBV5-1; j_call: TRBJ2-3; d_call: TRBD1; clone_size: .; cdr3_aa: CASSPGQGTTDTQYF; cdr3_nt: TGCGCCAGCAGCCCAGGACAGGGGACTACAGATACGCAGTATTTT
v_call: TRBV4-3; j_call: TRBJ2-3; d_call: TRBD2; clone_size: .; cdr3_aa: CASSQGTSGRDTQYF; cdr3_nt: TGCGCCAGCAGCCAAGGGACTAGCGGGAGAGATACGCAGTATTTT
v_call: TRBV29-1; j_call: TRBJ2-7; d_call: .; clone_size: .; cdr3_aa: CSVVRLESYEQYF; cdr3_nt: TGCAGCGTTGTGCGGCTTGAGTCCTACGAGCAGTACTTC
v_call: TRBV18; j_call: TRBJ2-5; d_call: .; clone_size: .; cdr3_aa: CASSPSQETQYF; cdr3_nt: TGTGCCAGCTCACCCAGCCAAGAGACCCAGTACTTC
v_call: TRBV4-3; j_call: TRBJ2-5; d_call: TRBD1; clone_size: .; cdr3_aa: CASSQDIGDRDFLETQYF; cdr3_nt: TGCGCCAGCAGCCAAGATATAGGGGACAGGGATTTTCTAGAGACCCAGTACTTC
v_call: TRBV19; j_call: TRBJ2-2; d_call: .; clone_size: .; cdr3_aa: CASTLGGRDTGELFF; cdr3_nt: TGTGCCAGTACCCTGGGGGGACGGGACACCGGGGAGCTGTTTTTT
v_call: TRBV18; j_call: TRBJ1-2; d_call: .; clone_size: .; cdr3_aa: CASSPRTERGYTF; cdr3_nt: TGTGCCAGCTCACCTCGGACTGAACGCGGCTACACCTTC
v_call: TRBV5-4; j_call: TRBJ1-1; d_call: .; clone_size: .; cdr3_aa: CASSLGQSRGSTEAFF; cdr3_nt: TGTGCCAGCAGCTTGGGACAGTCCAGGGGTAGCACTGAAGCTTTCTTT
v_call: TRBV27; j_call: TRBJ1-6; d_call: .; clone_size: .; cdr3_aa: CASSTPGEHHNSPLHF; cdr3_nt: TGTGCCAGCAGTACCCCAGGGGAGCATCATAATTCACCCCTCCACTTT
v_call: TRBV6-1; j_call: TRBJ2-4; d_call: .; clone_size: .; cdr3_aa: CASSEDGPRLDKNIQYF; cdr3_nt: TGTGCCAGCAGTGAAGATGGTCCGAGGTTAGACAAAAACATTCAGTACTTC
v_call: TRBV9; j_call: TRBJ1-2; d_call: .; clone_size: .; cdr3_aa: CASNREANYGYTF; cdr3_nt: TGTGCCAGCAACCGGGAAGCTAACTATGGCTACACCTTC
v_call: TRBV29-1; j_call: TRBJ1-1; d_call: .; clone_size: few; cdr3_aa: CSVTRLENTEAFF; cdr3_nt: TGCAGCGTTACTCGACTGGAGAACACTGAAGCTTTCTTT
v_call: TRBV14; j_call: TRBJ1-1; d_call: .; clone_size: .; cdr3_aa: CASSLGGVGRSTFF; cdr3_nt: TGTGCCAGCAGCCTTGGGGGGGTCGGTCGATCGACTTTCTTT
v_call: TRBV28; j_call: TRBJ1-2; d_call: TRBD1; clone_size: .; cdr3_aa: CASSSGTGGIGYTF; cdr3_nt: TGTGCCAGCAGTTCCGGGACAGGGGGGATCGGCTACACCTTC
v_call: TRBV21-1; j_call: TRBJ2-1; d_call: .; clone_size: .; cdr3_aa: CASSNVRDRAYNEQFF; cdr3_nt: TGTGCCAGCAGCAATGTCCGGGACAGAGCCTACAATGAGCAGTTCTTC
v_call: TRBV18; j_call: TRBJ2-7; d_call: .; clone_size: .; cdr3_aa: CASSPETRQYF; cdr3_nt: TGTGCCAGCTCACCAGAGACACGGCAGTACTTC
v_call: TRBV6-1; j_call: TRBJ2-7; d_call: .; clone_size: once; cdr3_aa: CASSRWGDYEQYF; cdr3_nt: TGTGCCAGCAGTCGATGGGGGGACTACGAGCAGTACTTC
v_call: TRBV7-7; j_call: TRBJ2-5; d_call: TRBD2; clone_size: .; cdr3_aa: CASSLGLAGGHYQETQYF; cdr3_nt: TGTGCCAGCAGCTTAGGACTAGCGGGGGGACATTACCAAGAGACCCAGTACTTC
v_call: TRBV2; j_call: TRBJ1-2; d_call: TRBD1; clone_size: few; cdr3_aa: CASTLGQGGGYTF; cdr3_nt: TGTGCCAGCACCCTAGGACAGGGCGGCGGCTACACCTTC
v_call: TRBV6-1; j_call: TRBJ2-3; d_call: TRBD2; clone_size: .; cdr3_aa: CTSGVTDTQYF; cdr3_nt: TGTACTAGCGGGGTGACAGATACGCAGTATTTT
v_call: TRBV6-1; j_call: TRBJ1-1; d_call: .; clone_size: .; cdr3_aa: CASKVRVDTEAFF; cdr3_nt: TGTGCCAGCAAGGTCAGGGTTGACACTGAAGCTTTCTTT
v_call: TRBV6-1; j_call: TRBJ2-1; d_call: TRBD2; clone_size: .; cdr3_aa: CASSAVWGGGLGGPNEQFF; cdr3_nt: TGTGCCAGCAGTGCAGTTTGGGGCGGAGGCCTGGGAGGGCCAAATGAGCAGTTCTTC
v_call: TRBV5-4; j_call: TRBJ1-2; d_call: .; clone_size: .; cdr3_aa: CASSLDRANSGYTF; cdr3_nt: TGTGCCAGCAGCTTGGACAGGGCAAACTCTGGCTACACCTTC
v_call: TRBV5-4; j_call: TRBJ2-1; d_call: TRBD1; clone_size: .; cdr3_aa: CASSSGQGRNEQFF; cdr3_nt: TGTGCCAGCAGCTCGGGACAGGGTCGCAATGAGCAGTTCTTC
v_call: TRBV11-2; j_call: TRBJ2-1; d_call: TRBD2; clone_size: once; cdr3_aa: CASSPGRGLYNEQFF; cdr3_nt: TGTGCCAGCAGCCCCGGAAGGGGACTATACAATGAGCAGTTCTTC
v_call: TRBV7-9; j_call: TRBJ1-2; d_call: .; clone_size: .; cdr3_aa: CASSPSMRTNYGYTF; cdr3_nt: TGTGCCAGCAGCCCATCAATGAGAACTAACTATGGCTACACCTTC
v_call: TRBV7-6; j_call: TRBJ1-1; d_call: TRBD1; clone_size: .; cdr3_aa: CASSRSLLQGEEAFF; cdr3_nt: TGTGCCAGCAGCCGATCTCTTTTACAGGGGGAGGAAGCTTTCTTT
v_call: TRBV19; j_call: TRBJ1-2; d_call: .; clone_size: few; cdr3_aa: CASSTQYYGYTF; cdr3_nt: TGTGCCAGTAGTACCCAGTACTATGGCTACACCTTC
v_call: TRBV7-8; j_call: TRBJ2-5; d_call: TRBD1; clone_size: .; cdr3_aa: CASSSPTGGVGETQYF; cdr3_nt: TGTGCCAGCAGCTCGCCGACAGGGGGCGTAGGAGAGACCCAGTACTTC
v_call: TRBV2; j_call: TRBJ1-5; d_call: .; clone_size: .; cdr3_aa: CASRQGGYSNQPQHF; cdr3_nt: TGTGCCAGCAGACAAGGAGGATATAGCAATCAGCCCCAGCATTTT
v_call: TRBV9; j_call: TRBJ1-3; d_call: TRBD1; clone_size: .; cdr3_aa: CASSVDRDTGNTIYF; cdr3_nt: TGTGCCAGCAGCGTCGACAGGGACACTGGAAACACCATATATTTT
v_call: TRBV7-2; j_call: TRBJ2-3; d_call: .; clone_size: .; cdr3_aa: CASSRAGRTDTQYF; cdr3_nt: TGTGCCAGCAGCCGGGCCGGCAGGACAGATACACAGTATTTT
v_call: TRBV18; j_call: TRBJ2-2; d_call: .; clone_size: .; cdr3_aa: CASSPLGTGELFF; cdr3_nt: TGTGCCAGCTCACCACTCGGCACCGGGGAGCTGTTTTTT
v_call: TRBV7-3; j_call: TRBJ2-7; d_call: .; clone_size: .; cdr3_aa: CASSLSSAGRDEQYF; cdr3_nt: TGTGCCAGCAGCTTATCTAGCGCGGGGCGGGACGAGCAGTACTTC
v_call: TRBV29-1; j_call: TRBJ1-1; d_call: .; clone_size: .; cdr3_aa: CSVLNTEAFF; cdr3_nt: TGCAGCGTCTTGAACACTGAAGCTTTCTTT
v_call: TRBV6-5; j_call: TRBJ1-2; d_call: TRBD1; clone_size: .; cdr3_aa: CASSYKTGGMNTF; cdr3_nt: TGTGCCAGCAGTTACAAGACAGGGGGGATGAACACCTTC
v_call: TRBV10-3; j_call: TRBJ2-1; d_call: TRBD2; clone_size: .; cdr3_aa: CAISVTSGTSGQSSYNEQFF; cdr3_nt: TGTGCCATCAGCGTTACTTCCGGGACTAGCGGCCAGAGCTCCTACAATGAGCAGTTCTTC
v_call: TRBV6-6; j_call: TRBJ2-2; d_call: TRBD2; clone_size: .; cdr3_aa: CASSYPLAGLGELFF; cdr3_nt: TGTGCCAGCAGTTACCCCCTAGCGGGCCTCGGGGAGCTGTTTTTT
v_call: TRBV2; j_call: TRBJ2-7; d_call: .; clone_size: .; cdr3_aa: CASSPLDSYEQYF; cdr3_nt: TGTGCCAGCAGCCCCCTGGACAGCTACGAGCAGTACTTC
v_call: TRBV18; j_call: TRBJ2-7; d_call: TRBD1; clone_size: .; cdr3_aa: CASSQTTGAGTYEQYF; cdr3_nt: TGTGCCAGCTCCCAAACGACAGGGGCGGGTACCTACGAGCAGTACTTC
v_call: TRBV9; j_call: TRBJ1-4; d_call: TRBD1; clone_size: .; cdr3_aa: CASSQGDRATNEKLFF; cdr3_nt: TGTGCCAGCAGCCAAGGAGACAGGGCAACTAATGAGAAACTGTTTTTT
v_call: TRBV2; j_call: TRBJ2-7; d_call: .; clone_size: .; cdr3_aa: CASKAEGANLVGQYF; cdr3_nt: TGTGCCAGCAAGGCGGAGGGGGCGAATTTAGTAGGGCAGTACTTC
v_call: TRBV15; j_call: TRBJ2-5; d_call: TRBD2; clone_size: few; cdr3_aa: CATSRGISGRPETQYF; cdr3_nt: TGTGCCACCAGCAGAGGCATTAGCGGGAGGCCAGAGACCCAGTACTTC
v_call: TRBV6-1; j_call: TRBJ1-5; d_call: .; clone_size: .; cdr3_aa: CASEGEGWGNQPQHF; cdr3_nt: TGTGCCAGCGAGGGGGAAGGCTGGGGTAATCAGCCCCAGCATTTT
v_call: TRBV5-6; j_call: TRBJ2-5; d_call: .; clone_size: once; cdr3_aa: CASTSTMQETQYF; cdr3_nt: TGTGCCAGCACCTCGACAATGCAAGAGACCCAGTACTTC
v_call: TRBV19; j_call: TRBJ2-7; d_call: .; clone_size: .; cdr3_aa: CASSPDWFRTYEQYF; cdr3_nt: TGTGCCAGTAGTCCCGACTGGTTCCGAACCTACGAGCAGTACTTC